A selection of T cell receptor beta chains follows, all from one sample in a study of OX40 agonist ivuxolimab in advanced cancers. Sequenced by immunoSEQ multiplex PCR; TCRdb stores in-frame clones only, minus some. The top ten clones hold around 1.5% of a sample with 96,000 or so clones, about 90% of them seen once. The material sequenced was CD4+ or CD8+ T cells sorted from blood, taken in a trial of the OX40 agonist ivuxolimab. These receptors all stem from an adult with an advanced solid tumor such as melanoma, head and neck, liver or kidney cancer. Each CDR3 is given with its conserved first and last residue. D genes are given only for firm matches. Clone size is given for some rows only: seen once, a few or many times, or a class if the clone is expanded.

CAISRGPGEDTQYF,TGTGCCATCAGTAGGGGGCCCGGGGAAGATACGCAGTATTTT,TRBV10-3,once,TRBJ2-3,TRBD1,14
CASSPYYEQYF,TGTGCCAGCAGCCCGTACTACGAGCAGTACTTC,TRBV6-5,once,TRBJ2-7,NA,11
CASSSGSRGLFF,TGTGCCAGCAGTTCCGGCAGCAGGGGTCTTTTCTTC,TRBV28,NA,TRBJ2-7,NA,12
CASSAPDRGRAEAFF,TGTGCCAGCTCAGCACCCGACAGGGGACGAGCAGAAGCTTTCTTT,TRBV18,NA,TRBJ1-1,TRBD1,15
CASSLVYGYTF,TGTGCCAGCAGCTTAGTCTATGGCTACACCTTC,TRBV13,NA,TRBJ1-2,NA,11
CASSLVPGGSGNTIYF,TGTGCCAGCAGCTTAGTGCCAGGGGGTTCTGGAAACACCATATATTTT,TRBV7-2,NA,TRBJ1-3,TRBD1,16
CASSFGTGDGYTF,TGTGCCAGCAGCTTTGGGACAGGGGACGGCTACACCTTC,TRBV7-3,NA,TRBJ1-2,TRBD1,13
CASSEPPGQNSYEQYF,TGTGCCAGCAGTGAACCCCCGGGACAAAACTCCTACGAGCAGTACTTC,TRBV25-1,NA,TRBJ2-7,NA,16
CASSLGSGTRGLDTQYF,TGCGCCAGCAGCTTGGGATCCGGGACTAGAGGTTTGGATACGCAGTATTTT,TRBV5-1,NA,TRBJ2-3,TRBD2,17
CASSFTYGGTEAFF,TGTGCCAGCAGTTTCACGTACGGGGGCACTGAAGCTTTCTTT,TRBV28,NA,TRBJ1-1,NA,14
CASSQFPGQGAYGYTF,TGTGCCAGTAGTCAATTTCCGGGACAGGGGGCCTATGGCTACACCTTC,TRBV19,NA,TRBJ1-2,TRBD1,16
CATKLAGVNNEQFF,TGCGCCACCAAACTAGCGGGAGTAAACAATGAGCAGTTCTTC,TRBV10-2,NA,TRBJ2-1,TRBD2,14
CASSDGSVSPLHF,TGTGCCAGCAGTGACGGAAGCGTTTCACCCCTCCACTTT,TRBV6-6,NA,TRBJ1-6,NA,13
CASSQESSGRWTDTQYF,TGCGCCAGCAGCCAAGAAAGTAGCGGGAGGTGGACAGATACGCAGTATTTT,TRBV4-3,NA,TRBJ2-3,TRBD2,17
CASSPRDTEAFF,TGTGCCAGCTCACCACGGGACACTGAAGCTTTCTTT,TRBV18,NA,TRBJ1-1,NA,12
CASSLAGGEQYF,TGTGCCAGCAGCTTAGCGGGAGGCGAGCAGTACTTC,TRBV7-9,NA,TRBJ2-7,NA,12
CASSPGSDTLSSGYTF,TGTGCCAGCAGCCCCGGGTCCGACACTCTTTCGTCGGGCTACACCTTC,TRBV11-2,NA,TRBJ1-2,NA,16
CSVETRETKGFF,TGCAGCGTTGAAACACGGGAAACTAAGGGTTTCTTT,TRBV29-1,NA,TRBJ1-1,NA,12
CASSLAGLQGETQYF,TGTGCCAGCAGCTTAGCGGGACTCCAGGGAGAGACCCAGTACTTC,TRBV7-2,NA,TRBJ2-5,NA,15
CATSRDLAESRPQHF,TGTGCCACCAGCAGAGATCTAGCCGAATCGCGGCCCCAGCATTTT,TRBV15,NA,TRBJ1-5,NA,15
CASSLSPYEQFF,TGTGCCAGCAGCCTAAGTCCTTATGAGCAGTTCTTC,TRBV5-4,NA,TRBJ2-1,NA,12
CASSIRRSSYEQYF,TGTGCCAGCAGTATCCGACGTAGCTCCTACGAGCAGTACTTC,TRBV27,NA,TRBJ2-7,NA,14
CASSTLREQAFF,TGTGCCAGCAGCACACTCAGGGAGCAAGCTTTCTTT,TRBV5-4,few,TRBJ1-1,NA,12
CASSLATGQETYEQYF,TGTGCCAGCAGCTTAGCAACGGGACAGGAGACCTACGAGCAGTACTTC,TRBV7-8,NA,TRBJ2-7,TRBD1,16
CASSRAGTGGGGELFF,TGTGCCAGTAGTAGAGCCGGGACAGGGGGCGGCGGGGAGCTGTTTTTT,TRBV19,NA,TRBJ2-2,TRBD1,16
CASSDANTLGTDTQYF,TGTGCCAGCAGTGACGCAAACACCTTGGGTACAGATACGCAGTATTTT,TRBV25-1,NA,TRBJ2-3,NA,16
CASSLILSSGSLHF,TGTGCCAGCAGCTTAATCCTTTCTAGCGGGAGTTTGCATTTT,TRBV7-3,NA,TRBJ2-3,TRBD2,14
CASSPGLAGGPGGTDTQYF,TGTGCCAGCAGCCCCGGACTAGCGGGAGGGCCAGGGGGCACAGATACGCAGTATTTT,TRBV5-4,NA,TRBJ2-3,TRBD2,19
CASSQDRVLAGRNTGELFF,TGCGCCAGCAGCCAAGATCGAGTTCTAGCGGGCCGGAACACCGGGGAGCTGTTTTTT,TRBV4-1,NA,TRBJ2-2,TRBD2,19
CASSPTSVAGGGDTQYF,TGTGCCAGCAGCCCTACCTCGGTAGCGGGAGGGGGAGATACGCAGTATTTT,TRBV5-6,once,TRBJ2-3,TRBD2,17
CASVPWTGASNEQFF,TGTGCCAGCGTTCCTTGGACAGGGGCCTCAAATGAGCAGTTCTTC,TRBV11-1,NA,TRBJ2-1,TRBD1,15
CASSYQGWETQYF,TGTGCCAGCAGTTACCAGGGCTGGGAGACCCAGTACTTC,TRBV6-5,once,TRBJ2-5,NA,13